This TCR beta chain stems from a study of human T cells and chemical hapten exposure. Noted time point: pre-sensitization, week 0. As for treatment: therapeutic diphenylcyclopropenone sensitization with weekly scalp DPC. Germline V gene lookup returns CDR1 SGHVS and CDR2 FNYEAQ. The CDR3 totals 13 residues. V was trimmed by 5 bases and J by 7 bases, leaving 15 bases between them. TCRdb reanalysed the RACE reads using MiXCR and keeps one entry per CDR3 protein. The top ten hold 4.6% of the sample, which has about 80,000 distinct CDR3 sequences, about 14% seen once. Only a few counts were recorded for this clonotype.

This rearrangement joins TRBV7-6 to TRBJ2-7; D may be TRBD1 (6 bases). The source of this sequence is a woman in her forties or fifties with alopecia areata. Some clones in this sample may be carry-over from other donors' samples. The material was whole blood, obtained in connection with sensitization to the hapten diphenylcyclopropenone (DPC). This chain's CDR3 is CASSREQGHEQYF. Written as DNA, the CDR3 is TGTGCCAGCAGCCGCGAACAGGGACATGAGCAGTACTTC.